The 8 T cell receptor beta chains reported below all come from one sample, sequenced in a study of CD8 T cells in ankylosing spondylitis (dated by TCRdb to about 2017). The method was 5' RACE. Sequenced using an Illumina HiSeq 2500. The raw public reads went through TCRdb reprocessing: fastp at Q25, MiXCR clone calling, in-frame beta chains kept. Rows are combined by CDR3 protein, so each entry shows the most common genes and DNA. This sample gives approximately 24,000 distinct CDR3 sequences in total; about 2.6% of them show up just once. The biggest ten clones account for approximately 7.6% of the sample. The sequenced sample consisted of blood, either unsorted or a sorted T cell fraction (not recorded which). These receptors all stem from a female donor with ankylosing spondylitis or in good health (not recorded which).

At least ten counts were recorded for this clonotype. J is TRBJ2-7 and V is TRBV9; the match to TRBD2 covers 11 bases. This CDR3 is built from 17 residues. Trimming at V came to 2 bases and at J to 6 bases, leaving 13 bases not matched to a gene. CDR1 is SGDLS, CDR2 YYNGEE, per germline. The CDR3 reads CASSVRPLLAGESEQYF. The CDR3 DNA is TGTGCCAGCAGCGTGAGACCCCTACTAGCGGGGGAATCCGAGCAGTACTTC.

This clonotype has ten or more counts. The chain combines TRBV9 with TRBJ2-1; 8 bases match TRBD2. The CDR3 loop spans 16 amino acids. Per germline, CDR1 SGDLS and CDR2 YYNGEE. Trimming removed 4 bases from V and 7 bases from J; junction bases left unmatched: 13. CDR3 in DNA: TGTGCCAGCAGCCCACGAGGGAGCGGGGGTTTGAATGAGCAGTTCTTC. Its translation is CASSPRGSGGLNEQFF.

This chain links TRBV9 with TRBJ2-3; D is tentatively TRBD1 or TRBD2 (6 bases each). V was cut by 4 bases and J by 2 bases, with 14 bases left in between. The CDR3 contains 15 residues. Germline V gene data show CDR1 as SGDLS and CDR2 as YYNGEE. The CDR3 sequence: CASSPRGAHTDTQYF. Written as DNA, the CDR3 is TGTGCCAGCAGCCCGAGGGGGGCCCACACAGATACGCAGTATTTT.

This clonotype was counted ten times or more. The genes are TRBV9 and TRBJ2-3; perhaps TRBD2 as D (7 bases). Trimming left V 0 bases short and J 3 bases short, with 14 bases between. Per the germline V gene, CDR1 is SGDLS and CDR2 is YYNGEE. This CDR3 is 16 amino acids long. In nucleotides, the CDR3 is TGTGCCAGCAGCGTAGCCGGGGGGCCAGGTACAGATACGCAGTATTTT. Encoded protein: CASSVAGGPGTDTQYF.

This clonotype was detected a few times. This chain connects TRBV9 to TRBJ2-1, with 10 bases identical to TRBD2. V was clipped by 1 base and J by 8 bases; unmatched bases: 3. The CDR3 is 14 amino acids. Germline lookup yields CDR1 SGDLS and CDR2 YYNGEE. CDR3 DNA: TGTGCCAGCAGCGTAAGCGGGGGGGGTTATGAGCAGTTCTTC. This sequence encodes CASSVSGGGYEQFF.

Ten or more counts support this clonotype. The CDR3 bases are TGTGCCAGCAGCCGGGGCGCGGCCACCTACAATGAGCAGTTCTTC. Translating gives CASSRGAATYNEQFF. The chain couples TRBV9 to TRBJ2-1; D possibly matches TRBD1 or TRBD2 (5 bases each). The germline V and J ends were trimmed by 4 bases and 2 bases, with 13 bases remaining between them. Germline loops: CDR1 SGDLS, CDR2 YYNGEE. The CDR3 has 15 residues.

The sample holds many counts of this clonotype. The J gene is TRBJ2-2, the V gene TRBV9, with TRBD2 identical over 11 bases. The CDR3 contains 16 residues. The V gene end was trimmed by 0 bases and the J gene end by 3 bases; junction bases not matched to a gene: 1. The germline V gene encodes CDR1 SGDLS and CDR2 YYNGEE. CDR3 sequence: CASSVDSGRDTGELFF. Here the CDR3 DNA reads TGTGCCAGCAGCGTAGATAGCGGGAGGGACACCGGGGAGCTGTTTTTT.

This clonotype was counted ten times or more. In DNA, the CDR3 is TGTGCCAGCAGCGATGGACTTTCTGGGGCCAACGTCCTGACTTTC. It encodes CASSDGLSGANVLTF. This chain connects TRBV9 to TRBJ2-6; D is possibly TRBD2 (5 bases). The CDR3 has 15 residues. Trimming removed 3 bases from V and 1 base from J, with 8 bases in between. Per the germline V gene, CDR1 is SGDLS and CDR2 is YYNGEE.